The 15 T cell receptor beta chains in this list originate from one sample, sequenced in a study of radiotherapy plus CTLA-4 blockade in lung cancer. The assay was immunoSEQ multiplex PCR, and TCRdb's table has in-frame clones only and misses some. The sample yields 25,000 to 40,000 clones, roughly 70% seen once. Sequenced here: peripheral blood, sampled from a patient treated with radiotherapy plus ipilimumab. The receptors here all came from a human donor with non-small cell lung cancer whose response to radiotherapy plus ipilimumab could not be evaluated.

The gene calls are TRBV10-3 and TRBJ1-2; a weak D match, TRBD1 (5 bases). The CDR3 contains 12 residues. The V gene's germline CDR1 is ENHRY and CDR2 SYGVKD. The ends were cut back, 6 bases at V and 10 bases at J, with 15 bases in the middle. The CDR3 DNA follows: TGTGCCATCAGGATACAGGAGGGCACCTACACCTTC. Its translation: CAIRIQEGTYTF.

J is TRBJ2-7 and V is TRBV7-9; 9 positions agree with TRBD2. Unmatched junction bases numbered 8, after V lost 5 bases and J lost 0 bases. CDR3 length: 16 amino acids. CDR1 is SEHNR and CDR2 is FQNEAQ in the germline V gene (reference sequence). The CDR3 DNA follows: TGTGCCAGCAGCCAAGTTAGCGGGAGATTCTCCTACGAGCAGTACTTC. Its translation: CASSQVSGRFSYEQYF.

The rearrangement uses TRBV30 and TRBJ1-3, with D tentatively TRBD1 (6 bases). This CDR3 is built from 14 residues. The V end was cut by 2 bases, the J end by 4 bases, with 12 bases between. The germline CDR1 and CDR2 sequences are GTSNPN and SVGIG (reference sequence). CDR3 sequence reads: CAWSWTVPGNTIYF. In nucleotides, the CDR3 is TGTGCCTGGAGTTGGACAGTTCCCGGAAACACCATATATTTT.

The rearrangement uses TRBV4-1 and TRBJ1-5, with a possible D match to TRBD1 (5 bases). Between the trimmed V and J ends, which lost 1 base and 3 bases, there was a span of 10 bases. The CDR3 length is 15 residues. Germline V lookup: CDR1 MGHRA, CDR2 YSYEKL. In DNA form, the CDR3 reads TGCGCCAGCAGCCAAGCTGCAGGGCTCAATCAGCCCCAGCATTTT. Translating it yields CASSQAAGLNQPQHF.

This sequence joins TRBV5-1 and TRBJ2-5; 14 bases are shared with TRBD2. The germline V gene has CDR1 SGHRS and CDR2 YFSETQ. The CDR3 sequence is 16 residues long. The V and J ends lost 4 bases and 4 bases, in that order; junction bases with no gene match: 6. CDR3 sequence reads: CASSPGLAGEVETQYF. In nucleotides, the CDR3 is TGCGCCAGCAGCCCGGGACTAGCGGGAGAGGTAGAGACCCAGTACTTC.

This clone has a handful of counts. The V gene is TRBV5-1, the J gene TRBJ2-7; 7 bases match TRBD2. V trimming: 0 bases; J trimming: 1 base; junction bases outside the gene matches: 4. This CDR3 region has 15 residues. The germline V gene encodes CDR1 SGHRS and CDR2 YFSETQ. DNA for the CDR3: TGCGCCAGCAGCTTGGAGGCTAGCGGATCCTACGAGCAGTACTTC. Protein sequence: CASSLEASGSYEQYF.

The gene calls are TRBV10-3 and TRBJ1-1; D uncertain. This CDR3 comprises 13 residues. CDR1 is ENHRY, CDR2 SYGVKD, per germline. The V end lost 4 bases, the J end lost 1 base, and 7 bases lay between the germline ends. The CDR3 nucleotides read TGTGCCATCAGTGTTGACAAGAACACTGAAGCTTTCTTT. Its translation is CAISVDKNTEAFF.

V is TRBV5-1 and J is TRBJ2-3; the D gene is possibly TRBD1 (6 bases). The ends were cut back, 1 base at V and 5 bases at J, with 11 bases in the middle. Germline V gene sequence: CDR1 SGHRS, CDR2 YFSETQ. CDR3 length equals 14 residues. The CDR3, as DNA: TGCGCCAGCAGCTTGACAGGGAGTGGAGATACGCAGTATTTT. Translated: CASSLTGSGDTQYF.

The rearrangement joins TRBV30 to TRBJ2-2; 11 bases fit TRBD2. J gave up 4 bases and V 4 bases, and 8 bases lay outside the gene matches. There are 16 residues in the CDR3. Germline CDR1 is GTSNPN and CDR2 is SVGIG (reference sequence). CDR3 bases: TGTGCCTGGACCCAACTAGCGGGAGCGGTCACCGGGGAGCTGTTTTTT. Its translation: CAWTQLAGAVTGELFF.

CDR3 bases: TGTGCCAGCAGTCCCCGACAGGGGGGGACCCAGTACTTC. Amino acids: CASSPRQGGTQYF. The chain employs TRBV5-4 and TRBJ2-5; TRBD1 matches at 9 bases. V was pared by 5 bases and J by 7 bases, with 6 bases of the junction left unmatched. The CDR3 contains 13 residues. From germline, CDR1 is SGHNT and CDR2 YYREEE (reference sequence). The whole variable domain, remainder taken from reference TRBV5-4 and TRBJ2-5, is ETGVTQSPTHLIKTRGQQVTLRCSSQSGHNTVSWYQQALGQGPQFIFQYYREEENGRGNFPPRFSGLQFPNYSSELNVNALELDDSALYLCASSPRQGGTQYFGPGTRLLVL.

The chain joins TRBV27 to TRBJ1-3; D might be TRBD1 (6 bases). This CDR3 comprises 13 residues. Deletions cut 7 bases from V and 4 bases from J, with 11 bases between. Germline V CDR1 and CDR2: MNHEY, SMNVEV (reference sequence). CDR3 DNA sequence: TGTGCCAGCACAGGGGATCGAGGAAACACCATATATTTT. Encoded protein: CASTGDRGNTIYF.

Only a few counts were recorded for this clone. The chain combines TRBV2 with TRBJ1-1; weak D call: TRBD1 (5 bases). Germline values: CDR1 SNHLY, CDR2 FYNNEI. V lost 5 bases and J 0 bases, leaving 10 bases between the germline ends. The CDR3 totals 14 residues. Here the CDR3 DNA reads TGTGCCAGCAGTCAACAGGCAATGAACACTGAAGCTTTCTTT. It yields the protein CASSQQAMNTEAFF.

This clone was counted a few times. This chain uses TRBV19 with TRBJ1-5; D not resolved. CDR1 is LNHDA, CDR2 SQIVND, per germline (reference sequence). The length of the CDR3 is 13 residues. Trimming stripped 6 bases from V and 2 bases from J, with 8 bases between. CDR3 residues: CASRTDGNQPQHF. The CDR3 DNA sequence: TGTGCCAGTAGAACAGACGGCAATCAGCCCCAGCATTTT.

The genes are TRBV19 and TRBJ2-1; D is undetermined. The CDR3 consists of 15 residues. Germline-derived CDR1 and CDR2 are LNHDA and SQIVND (reference sequence). Trimming shortened V by 0 bases and J by 5 bases, and 11 bases separated the two germline ends. The CDR3 DNA follows: TGTGCCAGTAGTATAGATCACTACATGAACAATGAGCAGTTCTTC. This encodes CASSIDHYMNNEQFF.

The V call is TRBV10-1, the J call TRBJ2-3; 8 bases map to TRBD2. Germline CDR1 reads WNHNN; CDR2 reads SYGVQD (reference sequence). V dropped 3 bases and J dropped 3; count of bases not matched to a gene: 2. This CDR3 has 14 residues. Written as DNA, the CDR3 is TGCGCCAGCAGTGACGGGGGGGGTACAGATACGCAGTATTTT. This gives the protein CASSDGGGTDTQYF.